This T cell receptor beta chain is from a study of T cell changes during pregnancy in multiple sclerosis. The data were produced by immunoSEQ multiplex PCR, yet TCRdb's version contains in-frame clones alone and is incomplete. The sample shows about 83,000 clones, around 90% of them seen only once. Trimming pared 4 bases from V and 4 bases from J, leaving 9 bases between. This CDR3 is built from 12 residues. In germline, CDR1 is SQVTM, CDR2 ANQGSEA. This clonotype originated in a female donor in good health, serving as a control in a pregnancy study. Some clones in this sample may be carry-over from other donors' samples. Specimen: PBMCs, collected in the first trimester of pregnancy. The V gene is TRBV29-1, the J gene TRBJ2-3; perhaps TRBD2 as D (5 bases). The CDR3 here is CSVVGGPDTQYF. The DNA for the CDR3 is TGCAGCGTTGTCGGAGGACCAGATACGCAGTATTTT.